These 18 T cell receptor beta chains were sequenced from one sample in a study of blood T cell repertoires in COVID-19. Produced via immunoSEQ multiplex PCR; TCRdb's table is partial and in-frame only. Of 350,000 or so clones detected, roughly 90% appear once; the ten largest clones hold over 0.8%. The sample taken for sequencing was PBMCs or T cells enriched from blood (not recorded which). The source of these receptors is a woman in her 30s who had recovered from COVID-19.

This clone was detected only once. The chain employs TRBV5-1 and TRBJ2-5; TRBD1 is a possible D gene (6 bases). Looked up from germline, CDR1 is SGHRS and CDR2 is YFSETQ. V was clipped by 3 bases and J by 3 bases, with 12 bases between them. This CDR3 is built from 14 residues. The CDR3 DNA reads as TGCGCCAGCAGCTCTGGGGCAGGGGAAGAGACCCAGTACTTC. As protein: CASSSGAGEETQYF.

This sequence joins TRBV21-1 and TRBJ2-7; whether TRBD1, the table's D call, matches the DNA was not checked. TRBV21-1 is assigned pseudogene status. CDR3 size: 15 residues. The CDR3 region has the DNA TGTGCCAGCAGCAAAGAAAGGGGCCCGGTCTCCCTTCAGTACTTC. Translated: CASSKERGPVSLQYF.

V usage is TRBV6-5 and J usage is TRBJ1-4, with TRBD1 matching 7 bases. Germline-derived CDR1 and CDR2 are MNHEY and SVGAGI. V lost 6 bases and J lost 11; bases outside the gene matches: 3. There are 11 residues in the CDR3. The CDR3 nucleotides read TGTGCCAGCAGCCCGGGACAGAAACTGTTTTTT. This translates into CASSPGQKLFF.

The genes are TRBV9 and TRBJ2-7, with 8 positions matching TRBD1. Germline V lookup: CDR1 SGDLS, CDR2 YYNGEE. The CDR3 is made up of 16 amino acids. The V segment lost 0 bases and the J segment 4 bases; nucleotides outside the gene matches: 9. CDR3 in amino acids: CASSVAPQGASYEQYF. CDR3 in DNA: TGTGCCAGCAGCGTAGCCCCCCAGGGGGCTTCTTACGAGCAGTACTTC.

The chain uses TRBV5-6 and TRBJ2-5; 10 bases match TRBD2. The V segment lost 3 bases and the J segment 1 base; nucleotides outside the gene matches: 9. Germline assignment: CDR1 SGHDT and CDR2 YYEEEE. This CDR3 has 17 amino acids. CDR3 sequence (DNA): TGTGCCAGCAGCTGGGGAGGGCTAGCGGGGGTCCAAGAGACCCAGTACTTC. It is translated as CASSWGGLAGVQETQYF.

The chain uses TRBV28 and TRBJ1-3, with TRBD1 matching 8 bases. Germline values: CDR1 MDHEN, CDR2 SYDVKM. Unmatched junction bases numbered 6, after V lost 3 bases and J lost 2 bases. The CDR3 loop spans 16 amino acids. Written as DNA, the CDR3 is TGTGCCAGCAGTTTCTTAACAGGGGGGACTGGAAACACCATATATTTT. Translation gives CASSFLTGGTGNTIYF.

This sequence joins TRBV28 and TRBJ1-4, with D perhaps TRBD1 (5 bases). The CDR3 runs 15 residues. Trimming removed 6 bases at V and 6 bases at J, with 17 bases between. The germline V gene encodes CDR1 MDHEN and CDR2 SYDVKM. The CDR3 sequence: CASSPNVGLYEKLFF. The CDR3 DNA reads as TGTGCCAGCAGCCCCAATGTGGGGCTTTATGAAAAACTGTTTTTT.

Points on this clone: At the DNA level, this CDR3 is encoded by other sequences in the same sample as well. The DNA of the CDR3 is TGTGCCAGTAGTATACCGGGGGACTATGGCTACACCTTC. Encoded protein: CASSIPGDYGYTF. The J gene is TRBJ1-2, the V gene TRBV19; D may be TRBD1 (5 bases). Trimming took 2 bases from V and 3 from J, leaving 7 bases between them. CDR1 and CDR2 from the germline V gene are LNHDA and SQIVND (reference sequence). CDR3 length: 13 amino acids.

The chain couples TRBV19 to TRBJ1-2, with 8 bases that match TRBD1. CDR1 LNHDA and CDR2 SQIVND come from the germline V gene (reference sequence). Trimming cost V 7 bases and J 1 base; bases outside gene matches: 14. The CDR3 contains 17 residues. Here the CDR3 reads CASTGDRGPSNNYGYTF. CDR3 DNA sequence: TGTGCCAGTACCGGAGACAGGGGTCCCTCAAATAACTATGGCTACACCTTC.

This rearrangement joins TRBV24-1 to TRBJ1-2; 10 bases match TRBD1. Unmatched junction bases numbered 3, after V lost 2 bases and J lost 7 bases. Germline V lookup: CDR1 KGHDR, CDR2 SFDVKD. The CDR3 length is 14 residues. In nucleotides, the CDR3 is TGTGCCACCAGTGATTCCGGGACAGGGGTTGGCTACACCTTC. The encoded protein is CATSDSGTGVGYTF.

The DNA for the CDR3 is TGTGCCATCAGTGATCACCCCGGGACAGGGGTCTACGAGCAGTACTTC. Protein product: CAISDHPGTGVYEQYF. This sequence joins TRBV10-3 and TRBJ2-7; 10 nucleotides align to TRBD1. This CDR3 has 16 residues. Germline-derived CDR1 and CDR2 are ENHRY and SYGVKD. V trimming: 3 bases; J trimming: 3 bases; junction bases outside the gene matches: 8.

This clone appeared a single time. The V and J genes are TRBV5-1 and TRBJ1-2; 12 bases match TRBD1. CDR3 length: 18 amino acids. J lost 4 bases, V lost 4 bases, and 14 bases had no gene match. Germline CDR1 reads SGHRS; CDR2 reads YFSETQ. CDR3 amino acids: CASSPTGTGGAGGYGYTF. The CDR3 nucleotides read TGCGCCAGCAGCCCTACCGGGACAGGGGGCGCCGGCGGCTATGGCTACACCTTC.

The chain employs TRBV19 and TRBJ1-2; D call uncertain. Between the trimmed V and J ends, which lost 5 bases and 6 bases, there was a span of 19 bases. This CDR3 has 15 residues. Germline V lookup: CDR1 LNHDA, CDR2 SQIVND (reference sequence). Written as DNA, the CDR3 is TGTGCCAGTAGTGCGACCCCCCGGGTTTTAAATGGCTACACCTTC. As protein: CASSATPRVLNGYTF.

This sequence joins TRBV24-1 and TRBJ2-2, with 8 bases that match TRBD1. V shed 1 base, J shed 4 bases, and the junction held 13 bases outside the gene matches. The germline CDR1 and CDR2 sequences are KGHDR and SFDVKD. The CDR3 covers 19 residues. Here the CDR3 DNA reads TGTGCCACCAGTGATTTTGGATCGGCAGGGGGCATGTTCACCGGGGAGCTGTTTTTT. Translation gives CATSDFGSAGGMFTGELFF.

The chain joins TRBV6-5 to TRBJ2-7, with TRBD1 matching over 7 bases. Germline V gene data show CDR1 as MNHEY and CDR2 as SVGAGI. The CDR3 consists of 13 residues. J lost 0 bases, V lost 7 bases, and 3 bases had no gene match. The CDR3 here is CASMGQFSYEQYF. As DNA, the CDR3 is TGTGCCAGCATGGGACAGTTCTCCTACGAGCAGTACTTC.

This clone was picked up a small number of times. The J gene is TRBJ1-6, the V gene TRBV30, with a weak D call TRBD1 (6 bases). This CDR3 has 15 residues. CDR1 is GTSNPN and CDR2 is SVGIG in the germline V gene (reference sequence). Deletions cut 0 bases from V and 5 bases from J, with 11 bases between. In DNA form, the CDR3 reads TGTGCCTGGAGTGTACAGGGAATGGATAATTCACCCCTCCACTTT. This translates into CAWSVQGMDNSPLHF.

The CDR3 loop reads CASSKAGAPYNEQFF. The CDR3 DNA sequence: TGTGCCAGCAGCAAAGCGGGGGCCCCCTACAATGAGCAGTTCTTC. The rearrangement uses TRBV5-6 and TRBJ2-1; 8 positions agree with TRBD2. With 4 bases clipped from V and 2 bases from J, the junction kept 5 bases outside the gene matches. This CDR3 spans 15 amino acids. In germline, CDR1 is SGHDT, CDR2 YYEEEE.

CDR3 bases: TGTGCCAGCAGCCTCGACAGTGGTAATGAGCAGTTCTTC. It codes for CASSLDSGNEQFF. The chain combines TRBV5-8 with TRBJ2-1; tentative D call: TRBD1 (5 bases). The CDR3 has 13 residues. Germline V gene sequence: CDR1 SGHTS, CDR2 YDEGEE. V lost 4 bases to trimming and J lost 7 bases, with 12 bases between them.